This T cell receptor (beta chain) is drawn from a study of shared clonotypes between healthy human individuals. V dropped 4 bases and J dropped 8 bases, with 20 bases sitting between them. There are 14 residues in the CDR3. Germline V gives CDR1 SQVTM, CDR2 ANQGSEA. This clone was seen a handful of times. This probably arose from a read error, given a far larger clone one base away. This CDR3 is also generated by other DNA sequences in the sample. The assay was immunoSEQ multiplex PCR, and TCRdb's table has in-frame clones only and misses some. In the table there are 450,000 or so clones, 75% to 80% of which are singletons.

This TCR was recovered from a woman aged 40 to 50 in good health. Some clones in this sample may be carry-over from other donors' samples. The rearrangement uses TRBV29-1 and TRBJ1-1; D unresolved. The sample consisted of PBMCs. The chain's CDR3 is CSVVLTRGGIEAFF. In nucleotides, the CDR3 is TGCAGCGTTGTCCTAACCCGGGGTGGGATCGAAGCTTTCTTT. The full variable domain, its missing parts supplied by reference TRBV29-1 and TRBJ1-1, is SAVISQKPSRDICQRGTSLTIQCQVDSQVTMMFWYRQQPGQSLTLIATANQGSEATYESGFVIDKFPISRPNLTFSTLTVSNMSPEDSSIYLCSVVLTRGGIEAFFGQGTRLTVV.